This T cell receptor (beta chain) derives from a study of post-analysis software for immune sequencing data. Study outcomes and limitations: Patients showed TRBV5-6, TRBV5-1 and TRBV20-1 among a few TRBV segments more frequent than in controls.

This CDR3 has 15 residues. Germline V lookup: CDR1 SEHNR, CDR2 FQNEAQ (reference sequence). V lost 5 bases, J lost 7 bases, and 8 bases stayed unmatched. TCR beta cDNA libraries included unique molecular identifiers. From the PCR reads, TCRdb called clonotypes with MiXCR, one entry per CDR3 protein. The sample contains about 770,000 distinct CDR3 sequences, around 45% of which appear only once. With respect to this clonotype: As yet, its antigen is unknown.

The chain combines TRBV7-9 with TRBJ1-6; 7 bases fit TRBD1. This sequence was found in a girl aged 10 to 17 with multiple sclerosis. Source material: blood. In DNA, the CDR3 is TGTGCCAGCAGCCCGACGACAGGGTCCAATTCACCCCTCCACTTT. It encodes CASSPTTGSNSPLHF.